The 18 T cell receptor beta chains reported below all come from one sample, sequenced in a study of T cell repertoires in ileal Crohn's disease (dated by TCRdb to the late 2010s). Receptor libraries were prepared by the immunoSEQ multiplex PCR assay. TCRdb took over this immuneACCESS table, retaining in-frame rearrangements with V and J assigned. Such tables are incomplete; in checked studies, under half of the missing clones stem from an unresolved V gene, and the remainder is unexplained. The sample records 15,000 to 20,000 clones, roughly 70% of which are singletons. 5.3% of the sample rests with the top ten. The sequencing sample was made of ileal tissue. The receptors shown here come from an adult with Crohn's disease.

The chain recombines TRBV2 with TRBJ2-2; a weak D match, TRBD1 (5 bases). Germline CDR1 SNHLY, CDR2 FYNNEI. V dropped 3 bases and J dropped 1 base, with 15 bases sitting between them. The CDR3 is 17 amino acids. CDR3 bases: TGTGCCAGCAGTGATGAGTGGACAATTTGGAACACCGGGGAGCTGTTTTTT. Translating gives CASSDEWTIWNTGELFF.

This chain links TRBV30 with TRBJ2-7; 7 bases are a match to TRBD1. Per germline, CDR1 GTSNPN and CDR2 SVGIG (reference sequence). V lost 0 bases, J lost 7 bases, and 6 bases stayed unmatched. The CDR3 length is 13 residues. The CDR3 is CAWSVARGQEQYF. CDR3 DNA: TGTGCCTGGAGTGTGGCGAGGGGGCAAGAGCAGTACTTC. Combining the CDR3 with reference TRBV30 and TRBJ2-7 gives the whole variable domain SQTIHQWPATLVQPVGSPLSLECTVEGTSNPNLYWYRQAAGRGLQLLFYSVGIGQISSEVPQNLSASRPQDRQFILSSKKLLLSDSGFYLCAWSVARGQEQYFGPGTRLTVT.

The gene calls are TRBV5-4 and TRBJ1-2; D is possibly TRBD1 (6 bases). This CDR3 spans 15 amino acids. Per the germline V gene, CDR1 is SGHNT and CDR2 is YYREEE (reference sequence). The germline V and J ends were trimmed by 4 bases and 4 bases, with 17 bases remaining between them. The DNA of the CDR3 is TGTGCCAGCAGCAAGGACAGCGATCCTCTCTATGGCTACACCTTC. It is translated as CASSKDSDPLYGYTF.

The chain links TRBV30 to TRBJ2-3; TRBD1 might be the D (7 bases). Trimming took 2 bases from V and 5 from J, leaving 14 bases between them. The CDR3 consists of 14 residues. Germline V gene lookup returns CDR1 GTSNPN and CDR2 SVGIG (reference sequence). The CDR3 DNA follows: TGTGCCTGGAGTCACGGAGGGGGCGAAGATACGCAGTATTTT. It codes for CAWSHGGGEDTQYF.

This clone appeared a few times. The J gene is TRBJ1-1, the V gene TRBV7-9, with 7 positions matching TRBD1. With 5 bases clipped from V and 9 bases from J, the junction kept 6 bases outside the gene matches. Germline lookup yields CDR1 SEHNR and CDR2 FQNEAQ (reference sequence). The CDR3 spans 12 residues. Written as DNA, the CDR3 is TGTGCCAGCAGCGTGAGGACAGGAAAAGCTTTCTTT. It codes for CASSVRTGKAFF.

This chain joins TRBV6-1 and TRBJ1-1; D not resolved. Germline CDR1 is MNHNS and CDR2 is SASEGT. This CDR3 is built from 13 residues. V shed 3 bases and J shed 3 bases, with 8 bases lying between them. The CDR3 DNA follows: TGTGCCAGCAGTGATTCACAGTACACTGAAGCTTTCTTT. Translation: CASSDSQYTEAFF.

V is TRBV11-3 and J is TRBJ1-1, with a weak D call TRBD1 (6 bases). V gave up 5 bases and J gave up 4 bases, with 17 bases separating them. Germline-derived CDR1 and CDR2 are SGHNT and YENEEA. The CDR3 has 15 amino acids. The CDR3 DNA follows: TGTGCCAGCAGCCCGGGAAGGGGGAGGGGCACTGAAGCTTTCTTT. It is translated as CASSPGRGRGTEAFF.

The V gene is TRBV14, the J gene TRBJ2-3; possibly TRBD1 for D (5 bases). Germline-derived CDR1 and CDR2 are SGHDN and FVKESK. The CDR3 is made up of 14 amino acids. The V gene lost 4 bases and the J gene lost 1 base, with 9 bases spanning the gap. For the CDR3, the DNA is TGTGCCAGCAGCCCCAACAGGCGCACAGATACGCAGTATTTT. It translates to CASSPNRRTDTQYF.

This clone showed up just once. The genes are TRBV5-6 and TRBJ2-1; 9 bases are a match to TRBD2. This CDR3 spans 16 amino acids. In germline, CDR1 is SGHDT, CDR2 YYEEEE. J was trimmed by 0 bases and V by 4 bases; bases with no gene match: 5. CDR3 nucleotides: TGTGCCAGCAGCCTCCTAGCGGGGAGCTCCTACAATGAGCAGTTCTTC. As protein: CASSLLAGSSYNEQFF.

By frequency in the sample, this clone is medium-sized. Other DNA sequences in this sample translate to the same CDR3. This chain uses TRBV6-4 with TRBJ2-3; 11 positions match TRBD2. The CDR3 is made up of 15 amino acids. The germline V gene has CDR1 MRHNA and CDR2 SNTAGT. V dropped 3 bases and J dropped 3; count of bases not matched to a gene: 2. DNA for the CDR3: TGTGCCAGCAGTGATAGCGGGGGGGCAACAGATACGCAGTATTTT. Translated: CASSDSGGATDTQYF.

This rearrangement joins TRBV10-3 to TRBJ1-5; D is undetermined. This CDR3 is 17 amino acids long. V gave up 0 bases and J gave up 0 bases, with 12 bases separating them. Germline V CDR1 and CDR2: ENHRY, SYGVKD. Written as DNA, the CDR3 is TGTGCCATCAGTGAGTCTTACCGACAAAATAGCAATCAGCCCCAGCATTTT. Translated, it gives CAISESYRQNSNQPQHF.

Of note for this clone: One end of the junction fails to match germline, which may point to a read error. The rearrangement uses TRBV6-4 and TRBJ1-1; D not certain. Germline V lookup: CDR1 MRHNA, CDR2 SNTAGT. The CDR3 is 14 residues long. In DNA form, the CDR3 reads TGTGCCAGCAGTCCAAATCCGGGGAACTCTGAAGCTTTCTTT. Its translation is CASSPNPGNSEAFF.

The V and J genes are TRBV5-6 and TRBJ1-3, with D perhaps TRBD1 (6 bases). V was pared by 1 base and J by 4 bases, with 12 bases between. The germline V gene encodes CDR1 SGHDT and CDR2 YYEEEE. The CDR3 length is 15 residues. CDR3 bases: TGTGCCAGCAGCTTGCGTCCACAGGGCGGAAACACCATATATTTT. It translates to CASSLRPQGGNTIYF. The whole variable domain, filled in from reference TRBV5-6 and TRBJ1-3, reads DAGVTQSPTHLIKTRGQQVTLRCSPKSGHDTVSWYQQALGQGPQFIFQYYEEEERQRGNFPDRFSGHQFPNYSSELNVNALLLGDSALYLCASSLRPQGGNTIYFGEGSWLTVV.

The table lists this clone with a few counts. The chain joins TRBV10-3 to TRBJ2-3; 9 nucleotides align to TRBD2. Germline CDR1 reads ENHRY; CDR2 reads SYGVKD. With V trimmed by 7 bases and J by 3 bases, 5 bases remained unmatched. The CDR3 totals 14 residues. The CDR3 reads CAIMRGGSTDTQYF. The CDR3 bases are TGTGCCATCATGCGGGGGGGTTCTACAGATACGCAGTATTTT.

This sequence joins TRBV13 and TRBJ2-1; D perhaps matches TRBD2 (6 bases). Per germline, CDR1 PRHDT and CDR2 FYEKMQ (reference sequence). The V end was cut by 2 bases, the J end by 4 bases, with 18 bases between. The CDR3 is 17 amino acids. In DNA form, the CDR3 reads TGTGCCAGCAGCTTAAGCGGGCTAGAGGTGGGATACAATGAGCAGTTCTTC. The encoded protein is CASSLSGLEVGYNEQFF. Full variable domain (missing parts from reference TRBV13 and TRBJ2-1): AAGVIQSPRHLIKEKRETATLKCYPIPRHDTVYWYQQGPGQDPQFLISFYEKMQSDKGSIPDRFSAQQFSDYHSELNMSSLELGDSALYFCASSLSGLEVGYNEQFFGPGTRLTVL.

This clone was seen once. The CDR3 bases are TGTGCCAGCAGCCTAGGACTAGCGGGAGGACAAGAGACCCAGTACTTC. It specifies CASSLGLAGGQETQYF. The chain has TRBV7-2 and TRBJ2-5; 14 bases map to TRBD2. The junction had 4 bases not matched to a gene; V was cut back by 5 bases and J by 2 bases. This CDR3 is built from 16 residues. The V gene's germline CDR1 is SGHTA and CDR2 FQGNSA.

V gene TRBV5-1 combines with J gene TRBJ2-3, with a weak D call TRBD2 (5 bases). V dropped 3 bases and J dropped 5 bases, with 16 bases sitting between them. The germline gives CDR1 SGHRS, CDR2 YFSETQ. This CDR3 contains 15 residues. The CDR3: CASSYQDSLRDTQYF. The DNA for the CDR3 is TGCGCCAGCAGCTATCAGGACTCGCTTAGAGATACGCAGTATTTT.

The chain links TRBV6-5 to TRBJ2-3, with 10 bases fitting TRBD1. Unmatched junction bases numbered 5, after V lost 7 bases and J lost 4 bases. The CDR3 contains 14 residues. Germline assignment: CDR1 MNHEY and CDR2 SVGAGI. CDR3 in amino acids: CASNQDRGADTQYF. In DNA form, the CDR3 reads TGTGCCAGCAACCAGGACAGGGGGGCAGATACGCAGTATTTT.